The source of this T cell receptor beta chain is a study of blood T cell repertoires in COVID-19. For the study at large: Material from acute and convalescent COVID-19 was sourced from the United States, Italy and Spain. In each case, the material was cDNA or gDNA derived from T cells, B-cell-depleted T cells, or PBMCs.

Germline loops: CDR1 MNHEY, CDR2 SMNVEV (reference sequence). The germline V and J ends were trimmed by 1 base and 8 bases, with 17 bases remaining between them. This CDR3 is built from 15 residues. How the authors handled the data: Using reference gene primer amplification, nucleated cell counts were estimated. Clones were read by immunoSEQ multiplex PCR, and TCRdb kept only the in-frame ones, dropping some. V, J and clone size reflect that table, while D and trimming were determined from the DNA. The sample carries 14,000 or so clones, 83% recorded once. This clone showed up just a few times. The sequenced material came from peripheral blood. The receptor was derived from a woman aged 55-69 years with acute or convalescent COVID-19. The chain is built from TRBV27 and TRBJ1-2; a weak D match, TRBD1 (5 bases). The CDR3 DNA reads TGTGCCAGCAGTTTATGGCCTGTCTGGGGGAGGGGCTACACCTTC. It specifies CASSLWPVWGRGYTF.